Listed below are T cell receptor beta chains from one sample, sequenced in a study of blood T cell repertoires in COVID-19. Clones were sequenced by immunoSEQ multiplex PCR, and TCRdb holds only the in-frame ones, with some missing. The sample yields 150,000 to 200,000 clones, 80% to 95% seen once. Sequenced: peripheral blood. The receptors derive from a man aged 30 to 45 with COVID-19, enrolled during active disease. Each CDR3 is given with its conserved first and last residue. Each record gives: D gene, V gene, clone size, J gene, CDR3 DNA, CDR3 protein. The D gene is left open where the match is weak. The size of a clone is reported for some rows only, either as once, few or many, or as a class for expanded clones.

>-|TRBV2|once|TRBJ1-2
TGTGCCAGCAGGAAGGGGGGGAGTCCCTATGGCTACACCTTC
CASRKGGSPYGYTF
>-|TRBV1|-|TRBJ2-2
TGCACCAGCAGCCAAGTTGTTAGACCCGGGACTAGCGGGAGTTTCCACACCGGGGAGCTGTTTTTT
CTSSQVVRPGTSGSFHTGELFF
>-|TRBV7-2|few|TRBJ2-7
TGTGCCAGCAGCGCCGCGCGAGGGAAATACGAGCAGTACTTC
CASSAARGKYEQYF
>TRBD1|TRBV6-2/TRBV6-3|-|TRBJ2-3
TGTGCCAGCAGTTACTCAGGACAGGGCCGGGCAGATACGCAGTATTTT
CASSYSGQGRADTQYF
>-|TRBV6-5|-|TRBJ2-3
TGTGCCAGCACCTCGACAGACACTAGCACAGATACGCAGTATTTT
CASTSTDTSTDTQYF
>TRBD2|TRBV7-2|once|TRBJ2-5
TGTGCCAGCAGATCGGGACTAGCGGTAGAGACCCAGTACTTC
CASRSGLAVETQYF
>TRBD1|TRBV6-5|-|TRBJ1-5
TGTGCCAGCAGTAGCCGGGACAGGGGGCTTCAGCCCCAGCATTTT
CASSSRDRGLQPQHF
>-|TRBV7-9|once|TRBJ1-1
TGTGCCAGCAGCTTAGACAGCACAAACACTGAAGCTTTCTTT
CASSLDSTNTEAFF
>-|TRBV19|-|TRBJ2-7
TGTGCCAGTAGTATAGCGGACGGGACCTACGAGCAGTACTTC
CASSIADGTYEQYF
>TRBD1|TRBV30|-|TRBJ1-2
TGTGCCTGGAAGCTTGGGACAGGGGCCGGAGGTGGCTACACCTTC
CAWKLGTGAGGGYTF
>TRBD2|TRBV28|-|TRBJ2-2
TGTGCCAGCAGTAGCTACGGACTAGTTCACGGGGAGCTGTTTTTT
CASSSYGLVHGELFF
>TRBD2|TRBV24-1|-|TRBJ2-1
TGTGCCACCGCGGGTAGCGGGAGGAGTAATGAGCAGTTCTTC
CATAGSGRSNEQFF
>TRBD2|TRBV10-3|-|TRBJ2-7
TGTGCCATCAGTGAGGGCAGCGGGAGTACTTACGAGCAGTACTTC
CAISEGSGSTYEQYF
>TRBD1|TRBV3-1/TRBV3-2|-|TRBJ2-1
TGTGCCAGCAGCCCATCCCTCTCAGGGGGCAATGAGCAGTTCTTC
CASSPSLSGGNEQFF
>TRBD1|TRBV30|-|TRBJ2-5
TGTGCCTGGAGTACAGGGGTGGAGACCCAGTACTTC
CAWSTGVETQYF
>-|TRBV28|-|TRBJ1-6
TGTGCCAGCAGTTTATCTCGACAGTATAATTCACCCCTCCACTTT
CASSLSRQYNSPLHF
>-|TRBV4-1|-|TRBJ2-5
TGCGCCAGCAGCCAAGACATGGAGGAGACCCAGTACTTC
CASSQDMEETQYF
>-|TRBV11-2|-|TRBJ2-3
TGTGCCAGCAGTTATTCCCAGACAGATACGCAGTATTTT
CASSYSQTDTQYF
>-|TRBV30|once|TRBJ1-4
TGTGCCTGGGCAGCTAATGAAAAACTGTTTTTT
CAWAANEKLFF
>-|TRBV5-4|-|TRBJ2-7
TGTGCCAGCAGCCCGACGGGAGCTTTCAACGAGCAGTACTTC
CASSPTGAFNEQYF
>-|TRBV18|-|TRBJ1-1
TGTGCCAGCTCACCACCGGAGGAGGCTGAAGCTTTCTTT
CASSPPEEAEAFF
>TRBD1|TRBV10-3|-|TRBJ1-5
TGTGCCATCAGTGAAGCCGACGGGACAGGCAATCAGCCCCAGCATTTT
CAISEADGTGNQPQHF
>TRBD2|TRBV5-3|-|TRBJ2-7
TGTGCCAGAAGCTTCTTGCTAGCGGGTAGCTACGAGCAGTACTTC
CARSFLLAGSYEQYF
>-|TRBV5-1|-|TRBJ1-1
TGCGCCAGCAGCTTGGCCGGGGGGAGGAGGAACACTGAAGCTTTCTTT
CASSLAGGRRNTEAFF
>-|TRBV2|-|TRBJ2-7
TGTGCCAGCAGTTCACAGGGACCCTACGAGCAGTACTTC
CASSSQGPYEQYF
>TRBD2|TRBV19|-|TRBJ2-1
TGTGCCACCCTAGGGAGGGGATACAATGAGCAGTTCTTC
CATLGRGYNEQFF
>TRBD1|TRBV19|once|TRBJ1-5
TGTGCCAGTAGTATCCGGGACAGAAATCAGCCCCAGCATTTT
CASSIRDRNQPQHF
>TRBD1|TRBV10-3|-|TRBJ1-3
TGTGCCAGCAGGACAGGGGGATGGACGGGAAACACCATATATTTT
CASRTGGWTGNTIYF
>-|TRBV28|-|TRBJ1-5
TGTGCCAGCAGTTTCCAGGGCTATGAGCCCCAGCATTTT
CASSFQGYEPQHF
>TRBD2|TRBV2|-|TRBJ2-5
TGTGCCAGCATGATAGGACTAGCGGGCCTCCAAGAGACCCAGTACTTC
CASMIGLAGLQETQYF
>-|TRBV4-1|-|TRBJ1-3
TGCGCCAGCAGCCAAGATCCAGGGGCGGTAAACACCATATATTTT
CASSQDPGAVNTIYF
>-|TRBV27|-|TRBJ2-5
TGTGCCAGCAGGGCAGGGGCTCGGGAGACCCAGTACTTC
CASRAGARETQYF
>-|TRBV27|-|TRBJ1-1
TGTGCCAGCAGTTTATCGGCGGCAGGGCAAACTGAAGCTTTCTTT
CASSLSAAGQTEAFF
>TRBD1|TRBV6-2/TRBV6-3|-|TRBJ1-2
TGTGCCAGCAGCGACAGGGCAGGCTATGGCTACACCTTC
CASSDRAGYGYTF
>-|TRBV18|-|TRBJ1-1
TGTGCCAGCTCACAGATGGGAGGGGACACTGAAGCTTTCTTT
CASSQMGGDTEAFF
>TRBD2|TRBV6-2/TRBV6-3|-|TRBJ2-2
TGTGCCAGCAGTCCCCCAGCGGGGGGGCCTTCAAGAGAGCTGTTTTTT
CASSPPAGGPSRELFF
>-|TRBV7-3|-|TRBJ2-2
TGTGCCAGCAGCTCCGTAGCCCCCGGGGAGCTGTTTTTT
CASSSVAPGELFF
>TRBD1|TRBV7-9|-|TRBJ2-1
TGTGCCAGCAGCTTCCCGAAGATGGCGGGACAGGTCGTAAATGAGCAGTTCTTC
CASSFPKMAGQVVNEQFF
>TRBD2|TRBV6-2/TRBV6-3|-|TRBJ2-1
TGTGCCAGCAGTTCATACGCTAGCGGCAATGAGCAGTTCTTC
CASSSYASGNEQFF
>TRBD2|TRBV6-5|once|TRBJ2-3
TGTGCCAGCAGTAGCGGGGGAGACACAGATACGCAGTATTTT
CASSSGGDTDTQYF
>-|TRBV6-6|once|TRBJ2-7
TGTGCCAGCAGTTACGCAACAGGGAACGAGCAGTACTTC
CASSYATGNEQYF
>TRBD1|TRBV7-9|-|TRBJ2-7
TGTGCCAGCAGCGCCCCAGGGGGATCCTACGAGCAGTACTTC
CASSAPGGSYEQYF
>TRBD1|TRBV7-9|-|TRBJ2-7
TGTGCCAGCAGCTCCTACCGGGGACAGGCCATCTCCTACGAGCAGTACTTC
CASSSYRGQAISYEQYF
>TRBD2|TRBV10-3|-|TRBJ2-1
TGTGCCATCAGTTCCGGGACTAGCCGGTACAATGAGCAGTTCTTC
CAISSGTSRYNEQFF
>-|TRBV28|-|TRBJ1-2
TGTGCCAGCAGTTTAGGGTCCGGGAACGGCTACACCTTC
CASSLGSGNGYTF
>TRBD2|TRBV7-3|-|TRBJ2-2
TGTGCCAGCATTTTGCTAGCGGGAGCCGGGGAGCTGTTTTTT
CASILLAGAGELFF
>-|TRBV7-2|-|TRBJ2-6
TGTGCCAGTAGCCGGGGGGCTGGCGCTGGGGCCAACGTCCTGACTTTC
CASSRGAGAGANVLTF
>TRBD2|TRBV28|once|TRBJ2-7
TGTGCCACTTATAGACTAGCGGGATCCTACGAGCAGTACTTC
CATYRLAGSYEQYF
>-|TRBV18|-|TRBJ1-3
TGTGCCAGCTCCCCGGAGGGGAGAAGCTCTGGAAACACCATATATTTT
CASSPEGRSSGNTIYF
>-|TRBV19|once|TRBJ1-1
TGTGCCAGTAGTTCGTGGACGGGGGGGAACACTGAAGCTTTCTTT
CASSSWTGGNTEAFF
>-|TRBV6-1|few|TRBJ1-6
TGTGCCAGCAGTGAGGTGACGGAGAATTCACCCCTCCACTTT
CASSEVTENSPLHF
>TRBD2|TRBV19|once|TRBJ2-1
TGTGCCAGTAGGACTAGCGGGAGGTACTGGAATGAGCAGTTCTTC
CASRTSGRYWNEQFF
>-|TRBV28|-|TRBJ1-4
TGTGCCAGCAGTCATGCCACTACTAGTGAAAAACTGTTTTTT
CASSHATTSEKLFF
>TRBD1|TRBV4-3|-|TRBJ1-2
TGCGCCAGCAGCCAAGTACCGGGACAGGGAGCCTATGGCTACACCTTC
CASSQVPGQGAYGYTF
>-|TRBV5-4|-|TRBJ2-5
TGTGCCAGCAGCTTCGGGGGAAACTCCGGGGAGACCCAGTACTTC
CASSFGGNSGETQYF
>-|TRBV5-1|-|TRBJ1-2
TGCGCCAGCAGCTTGCTTTCCGAGGCTGGCTACACCTTC
CASSLLSEAGYTF
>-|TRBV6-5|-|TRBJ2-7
TGTGCCAGCAGTTTACACAGCCTTGGGGCCTCCTACGAGCAGTACTTC
CASSLHSLGASYEQYF
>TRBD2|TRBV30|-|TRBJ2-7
TGTGCCTGGAGGGACCGCTCTAGCGGGAGGGGTCATTACGAGCAGTACTTC
CAWRDRSSGRGHYEQYF